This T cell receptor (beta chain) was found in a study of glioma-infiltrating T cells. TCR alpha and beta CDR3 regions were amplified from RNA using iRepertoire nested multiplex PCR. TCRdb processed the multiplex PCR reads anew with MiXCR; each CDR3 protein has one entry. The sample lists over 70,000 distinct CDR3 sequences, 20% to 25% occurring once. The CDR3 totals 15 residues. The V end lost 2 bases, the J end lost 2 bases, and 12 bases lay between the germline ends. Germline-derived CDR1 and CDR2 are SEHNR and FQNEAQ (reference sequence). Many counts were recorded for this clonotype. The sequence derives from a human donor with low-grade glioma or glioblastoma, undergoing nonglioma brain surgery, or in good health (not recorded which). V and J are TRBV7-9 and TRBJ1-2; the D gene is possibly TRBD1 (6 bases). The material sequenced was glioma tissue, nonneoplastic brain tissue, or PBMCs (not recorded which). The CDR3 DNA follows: TGTGCCAGCAGCTTATGGGTGACAGGCAACTATGGCTACACCTTC. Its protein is CASSLWVTGNYGYTF.